These 8 T cell receptor beta chains came from one sample sequenced in a study of cytomegalovirus exposure and HLA in healthy donors. Primers for the PCR totalled 60 Vbeta and 13 Jbeta. Profiling relied on immunoSEQ multiplex PCR, and the TCRdb table lists in-frame clones only, not all of them. The table records 250,000 to 350,000 clones, roughly 89% of them present only once. Sequenced material: PBMCs. Source of these receptors: a man aged 40-49 years in good health and CMV-seropositive.

The V call is TRBV19, the J call TRBJ2-7; 7 bases line up with TRBD2. The length of the CDR3 is 14 residues. Germline assignment: CDR1 LNHDA and CDR2 SQIVND (reference sequence). V lost 5 bases and J lost 4; bases outside the gene matches: 8. Here the CDR3 reads CASSQGLVKYEQYF. The CDR3 nucleotides are TGTGCCAGTAGTCAAGGACTAGTTAAGTACGAGCAGTACTTC.

As to this clone: One end of the junction does not line up with germline, which may come from a read error. This rearrangement joins TRBV7-9 to TRBJ2-7, with a possible D match to TRBD1 (5 bases). This CDR3 is built from 15 residues. Germline V gene data show CDR1 as SEHNR and CDR2 as FQNEAQ (reference sequence). The CDR3 protein is CSSSLARQGGVEQYF. Written as DNA, the CDR3 is TGTTCCAGCAGCTTAGCCCGGCAGGGTGGCGTCGAGCAGTACTTC.

The rearrangement joins TRBV5-8 to TRBJ1-5; 7 bases map to TRBD1. The CDR3 extends over 16 amino acids. Germline trimming cut 4 bases from V and 0 bases from J; bases unmatched to any gene: 7. Germline V gives CDR1 SGHTS, CDR2 YDEGEE. The CDR3 sequence: CASSTGTDYSNQPQHF. The CDR3 DNA reads as TGTGCCAGCAGCACCGGGACAGATTATAGCAATCAGCCCCAGCATTTT.

The chain employs TRBV7-2 and TRBJ2-5; maybe TRBD2 (5 bases). The V and J ends lost 7 bases and 5 bases respectively, with 8 bases between them. This CDR3 comprises 11 residues. Germline V lookup: CDR1 SGHTA, CDR2 FQGNSA. The CDR3 protein is CASTQRETQYF. CDR3 bases: TGTGCCAGCACCCAGCGGGAGACCCAGTACTTC. Full variable domain (remainder filled in from reference TRBV7-2 and TRBJ2-5): GAGVSQSPSNKVTEKGKDVELRCDPISGHTALYWYRQSLGQGLEFLIYFQGNSAPDKSGLPSDRFSAERTGGSVSTLTIQRTQQEDSAVYLCASTQRETQYFGPGTRLLVL.

The gene calls are TRBV4-1 and TRBJ2-5; 11 bases line up with TRBD2. The CDR3 is made up of 19 amino acids. Unmatched junction bases numbered 13, after V lost 0 bases and J lost 4 bases. Germline V lookup: CDR1 MGHRA, CDR2 YSYEKL. CDR3 DNA: TGCGCCAGCAGCCAAGAAGGGCTAGCGGGAGGTCTTCGCACAGAGACCCAGTACTTC. Its protein is CASSQEGLAGGLRTETQYF.

The chain couples TRBV6-1 to TRBJ1-2; tentative D call: TRBD1 (5 bases). CDR3 size: 14 residues. Germline V gives CDR1 MNHNS, CDR2 SASEGT. Trimming shortened V by 5 bases and J by 1 base, and 11 bases separated the two germline ends. The CDR3 DNA reads TGTGCCAGCAGTAGGGAAGGGGATAACTATGGCTACACCTTC. Protein product: CASSREGDNYGYTF.

This chain uses TRBV12-5 with TRBJ1-5; D is undetermined. Per germline, CDR1 LGHNT and CDR2 FRNRAP. The CDR3 has 13 residues. V lost 8 bases and J lost 4, with 12 bases in between. The CDR3 is CASSPSGNQPQHF. The CDR3 bases are TGTGCTAGTTCGCCTTCGGGTAATCAGCCCCAGCATTTT.

The chain uses TRBV7-3 and TRBJ2-7; D is possibly TRBD1 (6 bases). V gave up 5 bases and J gave up 3 bases, with 20 bases separating them. CDR1 and CDR2 (germline): SGHTA, FQGTGA. CDR3 size: 16 residues. Here the CDR3 reads CASSAKPGQRLYEQYF. The CDR3 DNA sequence: TGTGCCAGCAGCGCGAAGCCCGGACAGCGTCTCTACGAGCAGTACTTC.